The 17 T cell receptor beta chains given below trace back to one sample, sequenced in a study of shared clonotypes between healthy human individuals. The repertoire was sequenced with immunoSEQ multiplex PCR; TCRdb's copy has only in-frame clones and lacks some. The sample contains about 1 million clones, about 80% of which appear only once. Sequences were obtained from memory CD4+ T cells sorted from blood. Subset reported: CD45RA-negative fraction. The receptors derive from a man younger than 35 in good health.

The chain links TRBV7-2 to TRBJ1-4; the D gene is possibly TRBD1 (6 bases). Trimming took 5 bases from V and 9 from J, leaving 19 bases between them. This CDR3 contains 15 residues. Germline V gives CDR1 SGHTA, CDR2 FQGNSA. DNA of the CDR3: TGTGCCAGCAGCCCCTCGACAGGCAATAACAAAAAACTGTTTTTT. As protein: CASSPSTGNNKKLFF.

This chain uses TRBV18 with TRBJ2-2; 8 bases are a match to TRBD1. V was pared by 3 bases and J by 6 bases, with 6 bases of the junction left unmatched. The V gene's germline CDR1 is KGHSH and CDR2 LQKENI. The CDR3 has 15 residues. DNA for the CDR3: TGTGCCAGCTCACCCAGAAGGACAGGGTCCGGGGAGCTGTTTTTT. This translates into CASSPRRTGSGELFF.

This clone occurred once. This chain links TRBV5-1 with TRBJ1-2, with unresolved D. V lost 1 base, J lost 3 bases, and 13 bases lay in between. The CDR3 covers 15 residues. CDR1 and CDR2 from the germline V gene are SGHRS and YFSETQ. The CDR3 loop is CASSLTGNRDYGYTF. The DNA for the CDR3 is TGCGCCAGCAGCTTGACGGGTAACCGTGACTATGGCTACACCTTC. The whole variable domain, remainder taken from reference TRBV5-1 and TRBJ1-2, is KAGVTQTPRYLIKTRGQQVTLSCSPISGHRSVSWYQQTPGQGLQFLFEYFSETQRNKGNFPGRFSGRQFSNSRSEMNVSTLELGDSALYLCASSLTGNRDYGYTFGSGTRLTVV.

This clone was observed many times. The same CDR3 is also encoded by other DNA sequences in this sample. This rearrangement joins TRBV7-2 to TRBJ2-1; a weak D match, TRBD2 (7 bases). The length of the CDR3 is 15 residues. Trimming removed 0 bases from V and 4 bases from J, with 10 bases in between. Germline loops: CDR1 SGHTA, CDR2 FQGNSA. Here the CDR3 reads CASSLAGGLYNEQFF. In DNA, the CDR3 is TGTGCCAGCAGCTTAGCGGGGGGGCTTTACAATGAGCAGTTCTTC.

As to this clone: The same CDR3 can be traced to other DNA sequences in this sample. V and J are TRBV18 and TRBJ2-7; D is uncertain. Per germline, CDR1 KGHSH and CDR2 LQKENI. Trimming left V 6 bases short and J 0 bases short, with 6 bases between. This CDR3 has 12 residues. DNA of the CDR3: TGTGCCAGCTCCCCCAGCTCCTACGAGCAGTACTTC. This gives the protein CASSPSSYEQYF.

The chain employs TRBV7-2 and TRBJ2-1; tentative D call: TRBD2 (5 bases). Germline lookup yields CDR1 SGHTA and CDR2 FQGNSA. This CDR3 has 16 residues. Trimming left V 5 bases short and J 7 bases short, with 21 bases between. As DNA, the CDR3 is TGTGCCAGCAGCCAACATGAGGGATCGCGCCCTAATGAGCAGTTCTTC. Amino acid sequence: CASSQHEGSRPNEQFF.

The rearrangement joins TRBV4-3 to TRBJ2-7, with D possibly TRBD1 on 5 matching bases. The CDR3 sequence is 15 residues long. Trimming left V 1 base short and J 3 bases short, with 13 bases between. The germline V gene encodes CDR1 LGHNA and CDR2 YSLEER. The CDR3 sequence: CASSQVRGANYEQYF. The DNA for the CDR3 is TGCGCCAGCAGCCAAGTCCGTGGGGCAAACTACGAGCAGTACTTC.

This chain joins TRBV30 and TRBJ1-6, with D maybe TRBD1 (5 bases). This CDR3 spans 15 amino acids. Looked up from germline, CDR1 is GTSNPN and CDR2 is SVGIG (reference sequence). V lost 2 bases to trimming and J lost 8 bases, with 16 bases between them. The CDR3 DNA follows: TGTGCCTGGAGTCGTCTGGGACGGCAGGATTCACCCCTCCACTTT. It codes for CAWSRLGRQDSPLHF.

As regards this clone: The sample contains more than one DNA sequence encoding this CDR3. The chain employs TRBV2 and TRBJ1-1; D not resolved. Trimming took 4 bases from V and 8 from J, leaving 8 bases between them. The CDR3 loop spans 11 amino acids. CDR1 is SNHLY and CDR2 is FYNNEI in the germline V gene. For the CDR3, the DNA is TGTGCCAGCAGTGTTGGATCGGAAGCTTTCTTT. This encodes CASSVGSEAFF.

The V gene is TRBV5-1, the J gene TRBJ2-5; 10 bases are a match to TRBD2. Germline V gene sequence: CDR1 SGHRS, CDR2 YFSETQ. CDR3 length: 16 amino acids. The V and J ends lost 4 bases and 5 bases, in that order; junction bases with no gene match: 11. The CDR3 here is CASSPGIAGGRETQYF. DNA for the CDR3: TGCGCCAGCAGCCCCGGAATAGCGGGAGGCCGGGAGACCCAGTACTTC.

V is TRBV7-2 and J is TRBJ2-7; TRBD1 might be the D (5 bases). The V gene lost 1 base and the J gene lost 4 bases, with 14 bases spanning the gap. The CDR3 runs to 15 residues. Germline CDR1 SGHTA, CDR2 FQGNSA. In DNA, the CDR3 is TGTGCCAGCAGCTTAGAAGGGCAGGGCCCTTACGAGCAGTACTTC. Its protein product is CASSLEGQGPYEQYF.

This clone occurred once. The chain joins TRBV7-9 to TRBJ1-4; D perhaps matches TRBD1 (5 bases). There are 17 residues in the CDR3. Deletions cut 2 bases from V and 4 bases from J, with 17 bases between. Per germline, CDR1 SEHNR and CDR2 FQNEAQ (reference sequence). The CDR3 nucleotides read TGTGCCAGCAGCTTATCTACCACTTGGGGGTATAATGAAAAACTGTTTTTT. As protein: CASSLSTTWGYNEKLFF.

The chain employs TRBV5-8 and TRBJ1-3; D may be TRBD1 (6 bases). Germline assignment: CDR1 SGHTS and CDR2 YDEGEE. Deletions cut 2 bases from V and 0 bases from J, with 12 bases between. The CDR3 totals 16 residues. The CDR3 sequence is CASSFGTSGSGNTIYF. The DNA of the CDR3 is TGTGCCAGCAGCTTTGGGACATCGGGCTCTGGAAACACCATATATTTT. The whole variable domain, remainder taken from reference TRBV5-8 and TRBJ1-3, is EAGVTQSPTHLIKTRGQQATLRCSPISGHTSVYWYQQALGLGLQFLLWYDEGEERNRGNFPPRFSGRQFPNYSSELNVNALELEDSALYLCASSFGTSGSGNTIYFGEGSWLTVV.

A note on this clone: Distinct nucleotide sequences in the sample also encode this CDR3. The chain recombines TRBV30 with TRBJ2-3; possibly TRBD2 for D (6 bases). Germline CDR1 and CDR2: GTSNPN and SVGIG (reference sequence). This CDR3 is built from 11 residues. V was trimmed by 3 bases and J by 5 bases, leaving 6 bases between them. The CDR3 DNA reads as TGTGCCTGGAGCGGGGGAGATACGCAGTATTTT. Residues: CAWSGGDTQYF.

This clone came up a few times. V gene TRBV18 combines with J gene TRBJ2-5; D perhaps matches TRBD1 (5 bases). The CDR3 sequence is 15 residues long. Trimming took 1 base from V and 4 from J, leaving 13 bases between them. Germline V lookup: CDR1 KGHSH, CDR2 LQKENI. This CDR3 is CASSPRPQGVETQYF. In nucleotides, the CDR3 is TGTGCCAGCTCACCACGTCCGCAGGGTGTAGAGACCCAGTACTTC.

The chain couples TRBV29-1 to TRBJ2-7; 9 bases are shared with TRBD1. Germline V gene sequence: CDR1 SQVTM, CDR2 ANQGSEA. V lost 8 bases to trimming and J lost 7 bases; unmatched junction nucleotides: 12. The CDR3 loop spans 13 amino acids. The CDR3 DNA reads TGCAGCAGTACTGGGGACAGGGTTGGGGAGCAGTACTTC. Translated: CSSTGDRVGEQYF.

The V call is TRBV12-5, the J call TRBJ2-5; D gene ambiguous. This CDR3 has 13 amino acids. The V end was cut by 1 base, the J end by 0 bases, with 3 bases between. Germline V gene sequence: CDR1 LGHNT, CDR2 FRNRAP. The CDR3 DNA reads as TGTGCTAGTGGTTTGGGCGACCAAGAGACCCAGTACTTC. Encoded protein: CASGLGDQETQYF.